The rows below give T cell receptor beta chains drawn from one sample of a study of T cells in Graves' hyperthyroidism and ophthalmopathy. MiXCR, run by TCRdb on the multiplex PCR reads, gives a single entry per CDR3 protein. This table holds 500,000 to 600,000 distinct CDR3 sequences, approximately 15% found once. The sequenced sample consisted of blood. These receptors all stem from a woman between 18 and 29 years old with Graves' hyperthyroidism. Each CDR3 is given without its conserved first and last residue. Fields, in order: V gene, J gene, CDR3 length, CDR3 protein.

v_gene: TRBV28; j_gene: TRBJ1-3; len: 11; CDR3aa: ASIRGGGNTIY
v_gene: TRBV9; j_gene: TRBJ2-1; len: 14; CDR3aa: ASSPGTSGGAFEQF
v_gene: TRBV12-3/TRBV12-4; j_gene: TRBJ1-1; len: 10; CDR3aa: ASTQSSTEAF
v_gene: TRBV15; j_gene: TRBJ2-6; len: 16; CDR3aa: ATSGSGTAVSGANVLT
v_gene: TRBV11-3; j_gene: TRBJ2-7; len: 13; CDR3aa: ASSQPGQGRDEQY
v_gene: TRBV7-3; j_gene: TRBJ2-1; len: 15; CDR3aa: ASSQVSQGARYNEQF
v_gene: TRBV5-8; j_gene: TRBJ2-1; len: 15; CDR3aa: ASSFAGTSGGYNEQF
v_gene: TRBV19; j_gene: TRBJ2-5; len: 12; CDR3aa: ASSMGGPQETQY
v_gene: TRBV6-2/TRBV6-3; j_gene: TRBJ2-1; len: 12; CDR3aa: ASTLREGYNEQF
v_gene: TRBV5-1; j_gene: TRBJ1-1; len: 11; CDR3aa: ASRKDPDTEAF
v_gene: TRBV3-1; j_gene: TRBJ1-2; len: 14; CDR3aa: ASSGYYDGSRGGYT
v_gene: TRBV2; j_gene: NA; len: 14; CDR3aa: ASRPWGQVSYNEQY
v_gene: TRBV20-1; j_gene: TRBJ1-2; len: 11; CDR3aa: SVPGRKNYGYT
v_gene: TRBV2; j_gene: TRBJ2-1; len: 9; CDR3aa: ASDGGYEQF
v_gene: TRBV9; j_gene: TRBJ1-1; len: 15; CDR3aa: ASSVDSGEGVKTEAF
v_gene: TRBV28; j_gene: TRBJ2-7; len: 12; CDR3aa: ASSFVLSGNEQY
v_gene: TRBV18; j_gene: TRBJ1-2; len: 13; CDR3aa: ASSLGTVLNYGYT
v_gene: TRBV9; j_gene: TRBJ2-3; len: 14; CDR3aa: ASSVRDRGQPNTQY
v_gene: TRBV27; j_gene: TRBJ2-2; len: 11; CDR3aa: ASSFRATGELF
v_gene: TRBV12-3/TRBV12-4; j_gene: TRBJ2-3; len: 11; CDR3aa: ASSFSRSDTQY
v_gene: TRBV12-5; j_gene: TRBJ2-7; len: 14; CDR3aa: ASGLPRLAGSYEQY
v_gene: TRBV5-1; j_gene: TRBJ2-4; len: 11; CDR3aa: ASSQGAKNIRY
v_gene: TRBV7-8; j_gene: TRBJ1-5; len: 12; CDR3aa: ASSSGGSNQPQH
v_gene: TRBV19; j_gene: TRBJ1-1; len: 13; CDR3aa: ASSIDAVWNTEAF
v_gene: TRBV5-4; j_gene: TRBJ2-7; len: 12; CDR3aa: ASSLGLVINEQY
v_gene: TRBV12-3/TRBV12-4; j_gene: TRBJ1-5; len: 12; CDR3aa: ASTMSGVRQPQH
v_gene: TRBV20-1; j_gene: TRBJ2-1; len: 12; CDR3aa: SATGLAPYNEQF
v_gene: TRBV7-8; j_gene: TRBJ2-1; len: 14; CDR3aa: ASSLARLRQDNEQF
v_gene: TRBV15; j_gene: TRBJ1-6; len: 11; CDR3aa: ATSRDSASPLH
v_gene: TRBV2; j_gene: TRBJ2-3; len: 14; CDR3aa: ASRSTSGRITDTQY
v_gene: TRBV10-3; j_gene: TRBJ2-7; len: 11; CDR3aa: AISPTESGEQY
v_gene: TRBV20-1; j_gene: TRBJ1-1; len: 12; CDR3aa: SARDGRENTVAF
v_gene: TRBV24-1; j_gene: TRBJ2-1; len: 11; CDR3aa: ATGRGLSNEQF
v_gene: TRBV5-6; j_gene: TRBJ1-1; len: 11; CDR3aa: ASGLVEGTEAF
v_gene: TRBV11-3; j_gene: TRBJ2-1; len: 13; CDR3aa: ASSLDIGSRNEQF
v_gene: TRBV6-1; j_gene: TRBJ2-7; len: 17; CDR3aa: ASSVPRGSISGSSYEQY
v_gene: TRBV6-1; j_gene: TRBJ1-5; len: 12; CDR3aa: AIRGGTLNQPQH
v_gene: TRBV20-1; j_gene: TRBJ1-6; len: 14; CDR3aa: SASPPLQGPNSPLH
v_gene: TRBV28; j_gene: TRBJ1-2; len: 11; CDR3aa: ASSQTGGTGYT
v_gene: TRBV14; j_gene: TRBJ2-5; len: 17; CDR3aa: ASSQSFPGVRTLAETQY
v_gene: TRBV14; j_gene: TRBJ2-4; len: 11; CDR3aa: ASSLEGRDIQY
v_gene: TRBV5-6; j_gene: TRBJ2-5; len: 10; CDR3aa: ASRWGSRTQY
v_gene: TRBV29-1; j_gene: TRBJ2-5; len: 14; CDR3aa: SAGGASGGARETQY
v_gene: TRBV12-3/TRBV12-4; j_gene: TRBJ2-1; len: 11; CDR3aa: ASSPDPNNEQF
v_gene: TRBV30; j_gene: TRBJ1-4; len: 12; CDR3aa: AWSVRSHNEKLF
v_gene: TRBV11-1; j_gene: TRBJ1-1; len: 12; CDR3aa: ASSFRTLDTEAF
v_gene: TRBV20-1; j_gene: TRBJ2-3; len: 10; CDR3aa: SVAGRTDTQY
v_gene: TRBV11-3; j_gene: TRBJ1-5; len: 15; CDR3aa: ASSWRMEGQMHQPQH
v_gene: TRBV5-1; j_gene: TRBJ2-5; len: 12; CDR3aa: ASRHGSDKETQY
v_gene: TRBV7-2; j_gene: TRBJ1-1; len: 13; CDR3aa: ASSPRQGMATEAF
v_gene: TRBV28; j_gene: TRBJ2-1; len: 11; CDR3aa: ASSGTAEDEQF
v_gene: TRBV6-1; j_gene: TRBJ2-7; len: 11; CDR3aa: ASSEYSGYEQY
v_gene: TRBV7-9; j_gene: TRBJ2-7; len: 15; CDR3aa: ASSLTLTGGLSYEQY
v_gene: TRBV12-3/TRBV12-4; j_gene: TRBJ2-3; len: 15; CDR3aa: ASSSPRLAGYTDTQY